This passage covers 8 T cell receptor beta chains from one sample sequenced in a study of PD-1 blockade in mismatch repair-deficient tumors. Assay used: immunoSEQ multiplex PCR; TCRdb lists only in-frame clones, some missing. The sample lists about 100,000 clones, 82% occurring once. Material: peripheral blood, obtained approximately 35 weeks after starting pembrolizumab. These receptors all stem from an adult with mismatch repair-deficient cancer.

The count of this clone is one. V gene TRBV7-6 combines with J gene TRBJ2-1; maybe TRBD2 (7 bases). This CDR3 contains 16 residues. V lost 3 bases, J lost 0 bases, and 12 bases lay in between. Germline V CDR1 and CDR2: SGHVS, FNYEAQ. CDR3 coding DNA: TGTGCCAGCAGCTTGGGGGGGCCGGGCTCCTACAATGAGCAGTTCTTC. Translation gives CASSLGGPGSYNEQFF.

This chain's CDR3 is CASSQGTSEIYEQYF. For the CDR3, the DNA is TGCGCCAGCAGCCAAGGGACTAGCGAGATATACGAGCAGTACTTC. This chain links TRBV4-3 with TRBJ2-7, with TRBD2 identical over 9 bases. The CDR3 extends over 15 amino acids. The ends lost 1 base at V and 4 bases at J; junction bases unmatched: 5. Germline CDR1 and CDR2: LGHNA and YSLEER.

On this clone itself: This sample includes further DNA sequences coding for the same CDR3. The rearrangement links TRBV18 to TRBJ2-7; 7 bases fit TRBD1. The CDR3 is made up of 13 amino acids. V lost 6 bases to trimming and J lost 2 bases; unmatched junction nucleotides: 4. CDR1 and CDR2 (germline): KGHSH, LQKENI. CDR3 protein: CASSPGQTYEQYF. CDR3 coding DNA: TGTGCCAGCTCGCCGGGACAGACCTACGAGCAGTACTTC.

The chain carries TRBV9 and TRBJ2-2; 11 positions match TRBD2. The CDR3 contains 17 residues. With V trimmed by 3 bases and J by 5 bases, 9 bases remained unmatched. CDR1 is SGDLS and CDR2 is YYNGEE in the germline V gene. The CDR3 DNA reads TGTGCCAGCAGCGCTATTATTAGCGGGAGGGGTACCGGGGAGCTGTTTTTT. Encoded protein: CASSAIISGRGTGELFF.

The chain is built from TRBV2 and TRBJ1-4; D remains ambiguous. V lost 5 bases and J lost 7, with 11 bases in between. The germline gives CDR1 SNHLY, CDR2 FYNNEI. The CDR3 spans 13 residues. CDR3 in DNA: TGTGCCAGCAGTCCGAACTTGAGTGAAAAACTGTTTTTT. Its translation is CASSPNLSEKLFF.

This CDR3 reads CAWMRSGKSTDTQYF. As DNA, the CDR3 is TGTGCCTGGATGCGAAGCGGGAAGAGCACAGATACGCAGTATTTT. The V call is TRBV30, the J call TRBJ2-3; 7 nucleotides agree with TRBD2. Per the germline V gene, CDR1 is GTSNPN and CDR2 is SVGIG (reference sequence). The V gene end was trimmed by 4 bases and the J gene end by 0 bases; junction bases not matched to a gene: 7. CDR3 size: 15 residues.

The chain is built from TRBV6-5 and TRBJ1-1; no firm D call. Germline lookup yields CDR1 MNHEY and CDR2 SVGAGI. This CDR3 spans 16 amino acids. V shed 0 bases and J shed 1 base, with 12 bases lying between them. The CDR3 DNA is TGTGCCAGCAGTTACTCTCCGAGGTTGGAGAACACTGAAGCTTTCTTT. Amino acid sequence: CASSYSPRLENTEAFF.

This clone showed up just a few times. The V gene is TRBV5-8, the J gene TRBJ2-7; tentatively, D is TRBD1 (5 bases). Germline V gene data show CDR1 as SGHTS and CDR2 as YDEGEE. V dropped 0 bases and J dropped 0 bases, with 13 bases sitting between them. There are 16 residues in the CDR3. In DNA form, the CDR3 reads TGTGCCAGCAGCTTGGCTTGGCACAGGAGCTCCTACGAGCAGTACTTC. Translating gives CASSLAWHRSSYEQYF.